The 32 T cell receptor beta chains given below trace back to one sample, sequenced in a study of blood T cell repertoires in COVID-19. Sequencing was performed with immunoSEQ multiplex PCR; in TCRdb, only in-frame clones are kept and a portion is missing. The repertoire has more than 95,000 clones, around 92% of them found once; the top ten carry roughly 3.6%. Sequencing input: peripheral blood. The receptor source for this set is a woman in her sixties with acute or convalescent COVID-19.

V gene TRBV25-1 combines with J gene TRBJ1-2; 10 nucleotides agree with TRBD1. There are 14 residues in the CDR3. V lost 8 bases and J lost 7; bases outside the gene matches: 10. Per the germline V gene, CDR1 is MGHDK and CDR2 is SYGVNS. CDR3 sequence (DNA): TGTGCCAGCGGGGCCTCCGGGACAGGGGTTGGCTACACCTTC. Translated: CASGASGTGVGYTF.

CDR3 loop: CASSPVGGRNEQYF. CDR3 nucleotides: TGCGCCAGCAGCCCCGTTGGAGGTCGGAACGAGCAGTACTTC. The chain is built from TRBV5-1 and TRBJ2-7; weak D call: TRBD2 (5 bases). V shed 4 bases and J shed 5 bases, with 16 bases lying between them. Per germline, CDR1 SGHRS and CDR2 YFSETQ. The CDR3 is 14 residues long.

The chain links TRBV6-6 to TRBJ1-4; D perhaps matches TRBD1 (5 bases). CDR1 is MNHNY, CDR2 SVGAGI, per germline (reference sequence). Between the trimmed V and J ends, which lost 8 bases and 14 bases, there was a span of 15 bases. The CDR3 has 11 amino acids. CDR3 sequence reads: CASGGGGSLFF. As DNA, the CDR3 is TGTGCCAGCGGCGGGGGGGGATCGCTGTTTTTT.

The V gene is TRBV9, the J gene TRBJ1-2; D possibly corresponds to TRBD1 (5 bases). CDR3 length: 12 amino acids. Trimming pared 0 bases from V and 8 bases from J, leaving 8 bases between. Germline V CDR1 and CDR2: SGDLS, YYNGEE. In DNA, the CDR3 is TGTGCCAGCAGCGTAGTGCGGACAGGCTACACCTTC. As protein: CASSVVRTGYTF.

This chain joins TRBV5-1 and TRBJ1-1; the D gene is possibly TRBD1 (6 bases). The ends were cut back, 7 bases at V and 3 bases at J, with 16 bases in the middle. The CDR3 totals 14 residues. The germline CDR1 and CDR2 sequences are SGHRS and YFSETQ. For the CDR3, the DNA is TGCGCCAGCGTAAAGGAACAGGGATACACTGAAGCTTTCTTT. Translating gives CASVKEQGYTEAFF. Combining the CDR3 with reference TRBV5-1 and TRBJ1-1 gives the whole variable domain KAGVTQTPRYLIKTRGQQVTLSCSPISGHRSVSWYQQTPGQGLQFLFEYFSETQRNKGNFPGRFSGRQFSNSRSEMNVSTLELGDSALYLCASVKEQGYTEAFFGQGTRLTVV.

This sequence joins TRBV6-5 and TRBJ1-4, with no clear D. This CDR3 spans 11 amino acids. Germline V gene sequence: CDR1 MNHEY, CDR2 SVGAGI. V dropped 7 bases and J dropped 10 bases, with 10 bases sitting between them. This chain's CDR3 is CASIGGGKLFF. The CDR3, as DNA: TGTGCCAGCATTGGAGGAGGAAAACTGTTTTTT.

The V gene is TRBV7-8, the J gene TRBJ1-2, with 9 bases matching TRBD1. Trimming cost V 1 base and J 7 bases; bases outside gene matches: 4. This CDR3 has 14 residues. CDR1 is SGHVS, CDR2 FQNEAQ, per germline. The CDR3 spells CASSLGTGASGYTF. The CDR3 bases are TGTGCCAGCAGCTTAGGGACAGGGGCCTCTGGCTACACCTTC. The full variable domain, completed using reference TRBV7-8 and TRBJ1-2, is GAGVSQSPRYKVAKRGQDVALRCDPISGHVSLFWYQQALGQGPEFLTYFQNEAQLDKSGLPSDRFFAERPEGSVSTLKIQRTQQEDSAVYLCASSLGTGASGYTFGSGTRLTVV.

For the CDR3, the DNA is TGTGCCAGCAGTTACGGAGTCTCCCGGCACTCCTACGAGCAGTACTTC. It is translated as CASSYGVSRHSYEQYF. V usage is TRBV6-2 or TRBV6-3 and J usage is TRBJ2-7; D remains unclear. Germline CDR1 reads MNHEY; CDR2 reads SVGEGT. The CDR3 runs 16 residues. V lost 2 bases and J lost 0, with 14 bases in between.

This clone was picked up one time. The J gene is TRBJ2-3, the V gene TRBV5-4; TRBD1 agrees at 8 bases. The CDR3 is made up of 16 amino acids. Germline-derived CDR1 and CDR2 are SGHNT and YYREEE (reference sequence). The junction had 13 bases not matched to a gene; V was cut back by 4 bases and J by 6 bases. CDR3 DNA sequence: TGTGCCAGCAGCATAGGACAGGGCTTTAATAGGGATACGCAGTATTTT. It codes for CASSIGQGFNRDTQYF.

This clone has just a few counts. The CDR3: CASSLPGLGSGANVLTF. In nucleotides, the CDR3 is TGTGCCAGCAGTCTTCCGGGACTAGGGTCCGGGGCCAACGTCCTGACTTTC. The chain has TRBV6-2 or TRBV6-3 and TRBJ2-6; TRBD2 agrees at 8 bases. Germline V gene sequence: CDR1 MNHEY, CDR2 SVGEGT. This CDR3 region has 17 residues. Trimming at V came to 5 bases and at J to 4 bases, leaving 10 bases not matched to a gene.

The V gene is TRBV5-1, the J gene TRBJ2-7; the match to TRBD2 covers 9 bases. Germline CDR1 and CDR2: SGHRS and YFSETQ. The ends lost 0 bases at V and 2 bases at J; junction bases unmatched: 3. This CDR3 contains 15 residues. Here the CDR3 reads CASSLEAGGPYEQYV. Written as DNA, the CDR3 is TGCGCCAGCAGCTTGGAAGCGGGAGGTCCCTACGAGCAGTACGTC.

The gene calls are TRBV29-1 and TRBJ1-2; unclear D gene. This CDR3 comprises 11 residues. Deletions cut 4 bases from V and 6 bases from J, with 9 bases between. Germline V gene lookup returns CDR1 SQVTM and CDR2 ANQGSEA. CDR3 in DNA: TGCAGCGTTGGTGTTCTTAATGGCTACACCTTC. Protein product: CSVGVLNGYTF.

The V gene is TRBV5-1, the J gene TRBJ1-3; 9 bases are shared with TRBD1. The length of the CDR3 is 16 residues. Trimming at V came to 3 bases and at J to 0 bases, leaving 4 bases not matched to a gene. Germline lookup yields CDR1 SGHRS and CDR2 YFSETQ. CDR3 DNA: TGCGCCAGCAGCTCGCTGGACAGGGGCTCTGGAAACACCATATATTTT. This translates into CASSSLDRGSGNTIYF.

V and J are TRBV19 and TRBJ2-1; D gene unclear. There are 14 residues in the CDR3. V was cut by 3 bases and J by 7 bases, with 13 bases left in between. The germline CDR1 and CDR2 sequences are LNHDA and SQIVND (reference sequence). The CDR3 DNA follows: TGTGCCAGTAGTATCTCCGGGTTAAAGAATGAGCAGTTCTTC. Its translation is CASSISGLKNEQFF.

In the case of this clone: The sample contains more than one DNA sequence encoding this CDR3. V usage is TRBV5-1 and J usage is TRBJ1-4; tentatively, D is TRBD1 (5 bases). This CDR3 is 13 amino acids long. CDR1 and CDR2 (germline): SGHRS, YFSETQ. V was pared by 1 base and J by 5 bases, with 6 bases between. This CDR3 reads CASSLTGNEKLFF. The CDR3 DNA reads as TGCGCCAGCAGCTTGACAGGAAATGAAAAACTGTTTTTT.

The chain employs TRBV28 and TRBJ2-7; TRBD2 matches 13 bases. The CDR3 has 15 residues. V shed 5 bases and J 1 base; nucleotides not matched to a gene: 2. Looked up from germline, CDR1 is MDHEN and CDR2 is SYDVKM. CDR3 region: CASSPTSGRSYEQYF. For the CDR3, the DNA is TGTGCCAGCAGTCCGACTAGCGGGAGGTCCTACGAGCAGTACTTC.

This chain uses TRBV13 with TRBJ1-2, with 10 bases that match TRBD1. The CDR3 spans 15 residues. In germline, CDR1 is PRHDT, CDR2 FYEKMQ (reference sequence). The junction had 5 bases not matched to a gene; V was cut back by 5 bases and J by 2 bases. The CDR3: CASSQGQGLNYGYTF. The CDR3 DNA reads TGTGCCAGCAGCCAGGGACAGGGGCTCAACTATGGCTACACCTTC.

The count of this clone is one. This chain connects TRBV11-3 to TRBJ1-3, with a weak D call TRBD1 (5 bases). Trimming pared 3 bases from V and 1 base from J, leaving 13 bases between. The length of the CDR3 is 16 residues. Germline V lookup: CDR1 SGHNT, CDR2 YENEEA. The DNA for the CDR3 is TGTGCCAGCAGCTTGGCCCGGGGGGTTTCTGGAAACACCATATATTTT. Translating it yields CASSLARGVSGNTIYF.

This chain links TRBV2 with TRBJ1-5; 9 positions agree with TRBD1. The germline gives CDR1 SNHLY, CDR2 FYNNEI. CDR3 size: 15 residues. V trimming: 6 bases; J trimming: 6 bases; junction bases outside the gene matches: 9. The CDR3: CASRADGTGTQPQHF. The CDR3 coding sequence is TGTGCCAGCAGAGCAGACGGGACAGGGACTCAGCCCCAGCATTTT.

This clone was picked up one time. The chain employs TRBV15 and TRBJ1-2, with 7 bases lining up with TRBD1. The CDR3 extends over 13 amino acids. CDR1 LNHNV and CDR2 YYDKDF come from the germline V gene (reference sequence). V shed 11 bases and J 0 bases; nucleotides not matched to a gene: 6. DNA for the CDR3: TGTGCCGTAGGACAGGTCCCTAACTATGGCTACACCTTC. Amino acids: CAVGQVPNYGYTF.

The V gene is TRBV6-5, the J gene TRBJ1-4; D not certain. This CDR3 is built from 12 residues. Trimming removed 2 bases at V and 8 bases at J, with 6 bases between. Per germline, CDR1 MNHEY and CDR2 SVGAGI. The CDR3 loop reads CASSYGEEKLFF. DNA of the CDR3: TGTGCCAGCAGTTACGGGGAGGAAAAACTGTTTTTT.

The chain combines TRBV5-4 with TRBJ2-2; D uncertain. Trimming pared 3 bases from V and 7 bases from J, leaving 13 bases between. CDR1 and CDR2 (germline): SGHNT, YYREEE (reference sequence). This CDR3 is built from 14 residues. CDR3 bases: TGTGCCAGCAGCTATGACACCCACCGCGGGGAGCTGTTTTTT. Its translation is CASSYDTHRGELFF.

The J gene is TRBJ2-1, the V gene TRBV29-1; TRBD2 agrees at 9 bases. Per the germline V gene, CDR1 is SQVTM and CDR2 is ANQGSEA. J gave up 6 bases and V 5 bases, and 8 bases lay outside the gene matches. This CDR3 comprises 14 residues. CDR3 region: CSVTGTSRINEQFF. CDR3 DNA sequence: TGCAGCGTTACCGGGACTAGCAGAATCAATGAGCAGTTCTTC.

V is TRBV6-5 and J is TRBJ1-4; a possible D gene is TRBD1 (5 bases). This CDR3 has 14 residues. V was pared by 8 bases and J by 5 bases, with 15 bases between. Per the germline V gene, CDR1 is MNHEY and CDR2 is SVGAGI. CDR3 nucleotides: TGTGCCAGCCGTAAGGTCCGGGGGAATGAAAAACTGTTTTTT. It specifies CASRKVRGNEKLFF.

The CDR3: CATSDFGRLFF. CDR3 bases: TGTGCCACCAGTGATTTTGGCAGGTTATTCTTC. The rearrangement joins TRBV24-1 to TRBJ2-1; D gene unclear. The V end was cut by 1 base, the J end by 16 bases, with 10 bases between. CDR3 length: 11 amino acids. Per germline, CDR1 KGHDR and CDR2 SFDVKD.

V gene TRBV20-1 combines with J gene TRBJ2-5, with D possibly TRBD2 on 6 matching bases. The CDR3 length is 12 residues. From germline, CDR1 is DFQATT and CDR2 SNEGSKA (reference sequence). V gave up 3 bases and J gave up 3 bases, with 8 bases separating them. CDR3 protein: CSASPGEETQYF. Written as DNA, the CDR3 is TGCAGTGCTAGTCCGGGAGAAGAGACCCAGTACTTC.

This clone was seen once. The gene calls are TRBV7-9 and TRBJ2-3, with TRBD1 identical over 9 bases. The CDR3 sequence is 16 residues long. Losses at the gene ends were 5 bases for V and 2 bases for J; bases not matched to a gene: 8. CDR1 and CDR2 from the germline V gene are SEHNR and FQNEAQ (reference sequence). CDR3 sequence: CASSQGQGLFTDTQYF. The CDR3 nucleotides are TGTGCCAGCAGCCAGGGACAGGGACTCTTCACAGATACGCAGTATTTT.

The chain carries TRBV2 and TRBJ1-3; no firm D call. Germline V lookup: CDR1 SNHLY, CDR2 FYNNEI. The CDR3 has 13 residues. V lost 6 bases, J lost 0 bases, and 6 bases lay in between. For the CDR3, the DNA is TGTGCCAGCAGGCTGAGCTCTGGAAACACCATATATTTT. It specifies CASRLSSGNTIYF.

The chain uses TRBV28 and TRBJ1-1; D is uncertain. Per germline, CDR1 MDHEN and CDR2 SYDVKM. This CDR3 contains 13 residues. Trimming took 7 bases from V and 3 from J, leaving 12 bases between them. The CDR3 nucleotides read TGTGCCAGCACCAGGAGGGCTGACACTGAAGCTTTCTTT. Its protein is CASTRRADTEAFF.

The chain recombines TRBV10-3 with TRBJ1-6, with D possibly TRBD1 on 6 matching bases. The V and J ends lost 7 bases and 9 bases respectively, with 13 bases between them. The CDR3 has 13 residues. Germline V gene lookup returns CDR1 ENHRY and CDR2 SYGVKD. CDR3 region: CAITGTNGSPLHF. For the CDR3, the DNA is TGTGCCATCACGGGGACAAACGGTTCACCCCTCCACTTT.

V is TRBV9 and J is TRBJ2-1; 7 bases map to TRBD1. CDR3 length: 16 amino acids. Germline CDR1 and CDR2: SGDLS and YYNGEE. The V and J ends lost 3 bases and 1 base, in that order; junction bases with no gene match: 7. The CDR3 DNA reads as TGTGCCAGCAGCGACAGGGGCTCTTTGTCCTACAATGAGCAGTTCTTC. Translated: CASSDRGSLSYNEQFF.

This clone was detected only a few times. The rearrangement links TRBV5-5 to TRBJ1-1; no clear D gene. The CDR3 contains 14 residues. The germline V gene encodes CDR1 SGHKS and CDR2 YYEKEE (reference sequence). Deletions cut 1 base from V and 1 base from J, with 8 bases between. The CDR3 coding sequence is TGTGCCAGCAGCTTGCAGTCCAGGAACACTGAAGCTTTCTTT. Its protein is CASSLQSRNTEAFF.